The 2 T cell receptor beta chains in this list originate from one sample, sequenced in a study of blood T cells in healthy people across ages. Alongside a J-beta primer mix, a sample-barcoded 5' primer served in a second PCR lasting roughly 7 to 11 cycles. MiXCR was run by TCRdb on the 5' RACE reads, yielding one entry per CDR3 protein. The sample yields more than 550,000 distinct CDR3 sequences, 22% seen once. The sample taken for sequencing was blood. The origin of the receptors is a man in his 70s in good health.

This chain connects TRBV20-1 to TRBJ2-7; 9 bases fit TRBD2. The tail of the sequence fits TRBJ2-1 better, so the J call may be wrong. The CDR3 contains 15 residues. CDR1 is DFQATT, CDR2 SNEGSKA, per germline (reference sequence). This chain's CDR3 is CSARLPGGRANEQFF. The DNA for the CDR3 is TGCAGTGCTAGGCTCCCGGGCGGGAGGGCAAATGAGCAGTTCTTC.

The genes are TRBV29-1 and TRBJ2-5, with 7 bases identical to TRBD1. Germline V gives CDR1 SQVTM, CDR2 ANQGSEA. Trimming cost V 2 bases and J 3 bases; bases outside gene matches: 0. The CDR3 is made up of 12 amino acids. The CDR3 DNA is TGCAGCGTTGAAACAGGGGAAGAGACCCAGTACTTC. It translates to CSVETGEETQYF.